The 9 T cell receptor beta chains below come from one sample, sequenced in a study of CD8+ T cells in alopecia areata (dated by TCRdb to 2016 to 2019). Library generation was performed with the immunoSEQ multiplex PCR assay. For TCR sequencing, RNA was extracted from every sample and reverse transcribed into cDNA to serve as template. TCRdb limited this immuneACCESS table to in-frame rearrangements with V and J called. A share of clones is missing; checked studies link under half to unresolved V genes, and the rest is unexplained. In all, the sample holds 150,000 to 250,000 clones, and 45% to 75% of those were seen once. Roughly 3.3% of the sample is in the top ten clones. The intended sense of this specimen's time point label: around 29 days on oral tofacitinib. Reading the label with the study, this specimen's treatment or condition is: oral pan-JAK inhibitor, 5-10 mg twice daily. This sample comprised CD4+ T cells sorted from blood, obtained at week 4, from a patient treated with tofacitinib. The receptor source for this set is a human donor with alopecia areata.

The chain combines TRBV25-1 with TRBJ2-5, with D possibly being TRBD1 or TRBD2 (5 bases each). Per the germline V gene, CDR1 is MGHDK and CDR2 is SYGVNS. The V end lost 5 bases, the J end lost 1 base, and 11 bases lay between the germline ends. The length of the CDR3 is 14 residues. The CDR3 here is CASSRPGTQETQYF. Here the CDR3 DNA reads TGTGCCAGCAGTCGACCGGGGACCCAAGAGACCCAGTACTTC.

V usage is TRBV10-3 and J usage is TRBJ1-1; 7 nucleotides match TRBD1. The trim removed 3 bases at V and 1 base at J, leaving 14 bases unmatched. This CDR3 spans 18 amino acids. Germline values: CDR1 ENHRY, CDR2 SYGVKD. The CDR3: CAISEEPLGQNTNTEAFF. The CDR3 DNA is TGTGCCATCAGTGAAGAGCCGCTGGGACAGAACACGAACACTGAAGCTTTCTTT.

The chain has TRBV5-5 and TRBJ2-7; perhaps TRBD1 as D (5 bases). Germline assignment: CDR1 SGHKS and CDR2 YYEKEE (reference sequence). Between the trimmed V and J ends, which lost 7 bases and 9 bases, there was a span of 23 bases. This CDR3 contains 14 residues. CDR3 sequence (DNA): TGTGCCAGCGGAGATCAAAAAACCAGGGTCGCGCAGTACTTC. It translates to CASGDQKTRVAQYF.

This clone was found a few times. The chain combines TRBV5-4 with TRBJ2-2; no clear D. The V end lost 0 bases, the J end lost 2 bases, and 8 bases lay between the germline ends. The CDR3 runs to 15 residues. Germline values: CDR1 SGHNT, CDR2 YYREEE (reference sequence). The chain's CDR3 is CASSLVGANTGELFF. CDR3 bases: TGTGCCAGCAGCTTGGTCGGAGCTAACACCGGGGAGCTGTTTTTT.

The V and J genes are TRBV15 and TRBJ2-6, with 12 bases matching TRBD1. There are 21 residues in the CDR3. J lost 2 bases, V lost 5 bases, and 16 bases had no gene match. The germline V gene has CDR1 LNHNV and CDR2 YYDKDF (reference sequence). The CDR3 nucleotides read TGTGCCACCAGCTGGGACAGGGGGCGGACTCGGCGAATCACTGGGGCCAACGTCCTGACTTTC. Its protein is CATSWDRGRTRRITGANVLTF. The full variable domain, in which reference TRBV15 and TRBJ2-6 provide the parts outside the CDR3, is DAMVIQNPRYQVTQFGKPVTLSCSQTLNHNVMYWYQQKSSQAPKLLFHYYDKDFNNEADTPDNFQSRRPNTSFCFLDIRSPGLGDTAMYLCATSWDRGRTRRITGANVLTFGAGSRLTVL.

The rearrangement uses TRBV25-1 and TRBJ1-1; 9 positions agree with TRBD1. Trimming took 6 bases from V and 1 from J; bases not matched to a gene: 12. The germline V gene encodes CDR1 MGHDK and CDR2 SYGVNS. The CDR3 is made up of 17 amino acids. As DNA, the CDR3 is TGTGCCAGCAGCGCGGGTGGGACAGGGTTCGGGAACACTGAAGCTTTCTTT. It translates to CASSAGGTGFGNTEAFF.

In regard to this clone: Relative to the germline gene, one junction end is altered; a read error may explain this. The CDR3 nucleotides read TGTGCTAGCAGCTCGGACAGGGGGGACGAGCAGTACTTC. Translation gives CASSSDRGDEQYF. The V gene is TRBV7-7, the J gene TRBJ2-7; TRBD1 aligns across 10 bases. CDR1 and CDR2 (germline): SSHAT, FNYEAQ (reference sequence). The length of the CDR3 is 13 residues. Combining the CDR3 with reference TRBV7-7 and TRBJ2-7 gives the whole variable domain GAGVSQSPRYKVTKRGQDVTLRCDPISSHATLYWYQQALGQGPEFLTYFNYEAQPDKSGLPSDRFSAERPEGSISTLTIQRTEQRDSAMYRCASSSDRGDEQYFGPGTRLTVT.

For the CDR3, the DNA is TGTGCCTCCGTAGCAACTAATGAAAAACTGTTTTTT. It codes for CASVATNEKLFF. The chain is built from TRBV30 and TRBJ1-4; no clear D. Germline V lookup: CDR1 GTSNPN, CDR2 SVGIG (reference sequence). V was clipped by 7 bases and J by 0 bases, with 6 bases between them. The CDR3 runs to 12 residues.

Remarks on this clone: The sample has other DNA sequences that encode this CDR3 too. The chain uses TRBV6-5 and TRBJ1-1; D is perhaps TRBD1 (5 bases). V lost 6 bases, J lost 0 bases, and 8 bases lay in between. From germline, CDR1 is MNHEY and CDR2 SVGAGI. The CDR3 spans 13 residues. The CDR3 reads CASSRDLNTEAFF. The CDR3 DNA is TGTGCCAGCAGCCGGGACTTGAACACTGAAGCTTTCTTT.